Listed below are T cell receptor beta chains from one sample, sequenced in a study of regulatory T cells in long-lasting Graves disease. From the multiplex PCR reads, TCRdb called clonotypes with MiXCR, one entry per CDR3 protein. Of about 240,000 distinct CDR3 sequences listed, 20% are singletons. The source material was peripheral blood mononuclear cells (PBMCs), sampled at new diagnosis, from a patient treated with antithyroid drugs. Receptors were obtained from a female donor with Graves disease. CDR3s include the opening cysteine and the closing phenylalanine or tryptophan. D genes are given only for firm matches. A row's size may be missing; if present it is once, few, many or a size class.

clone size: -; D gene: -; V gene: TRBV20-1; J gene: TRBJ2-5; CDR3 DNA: TGCAGTGCTTGGGCTGGACTTTCCATAGGGGAGACCCAGTACTTC; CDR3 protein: CSAWAGLSIGETQYF
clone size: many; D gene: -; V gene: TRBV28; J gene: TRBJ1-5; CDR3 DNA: TGTGCCAGCAGTCTATTGTTTCGCAGCAATCAGCCCCAGCATTTT; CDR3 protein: CASSLLFRSNQPQHF
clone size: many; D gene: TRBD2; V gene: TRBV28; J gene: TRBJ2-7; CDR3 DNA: TGTGCCAGCGGAATTAGCGGGATCGACTACGAGCAGTACTTC; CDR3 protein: CASGISGIDYEQYF
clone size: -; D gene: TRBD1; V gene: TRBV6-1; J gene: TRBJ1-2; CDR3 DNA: TGTGCCAGCAGGGACCGGGGGGCAGGGGGTGGCTACACCTTC; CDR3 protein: CASRDRGAGGGYTF
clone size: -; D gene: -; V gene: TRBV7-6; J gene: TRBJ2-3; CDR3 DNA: TGTGCCAGCAGCTTAGGAGGTGGTTTTGGTAGCACAGATACGCAGTATTTT; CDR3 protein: CASSLGGGFGSTDTQYF
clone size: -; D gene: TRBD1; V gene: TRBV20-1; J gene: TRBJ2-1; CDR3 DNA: TGCAGTGCTGGATCCCAGAGGACAGGGGAATTAGAGCAGTTCTTC; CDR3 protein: CSAGSQRTGELEQFF
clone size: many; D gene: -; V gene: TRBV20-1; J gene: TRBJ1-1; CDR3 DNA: TGCAGTGCTAGAGGGGACGGCACTGAAGCTTTCTTT; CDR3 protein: CSARGDGTEAFF
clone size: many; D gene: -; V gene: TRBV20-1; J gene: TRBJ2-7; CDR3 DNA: TGCAGTGCTAGAGATGGGGGTTTTACCTACGAGCAGTACTTC; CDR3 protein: CSARDGGFTYEQYF
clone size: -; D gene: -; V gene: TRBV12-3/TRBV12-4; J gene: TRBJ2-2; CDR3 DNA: TGTGCCAGCAGTCCGGTCCTCTCTAACACCGGGGAGCTGTTTTTT; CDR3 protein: CASSPVLSNTGELFF
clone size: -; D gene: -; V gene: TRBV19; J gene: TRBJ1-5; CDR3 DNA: TGTGCCAGTACCTACATTGGGGCCAGGGACCAGCCCCAGCATTTT; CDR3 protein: CASTYIGARDQPQHF
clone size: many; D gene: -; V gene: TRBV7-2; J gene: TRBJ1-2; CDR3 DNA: TGTGCCAGCCACCTACTTCGACGGGGGAACTATGGCTACACCTTC; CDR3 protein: CASHLLRRGNYGYTF
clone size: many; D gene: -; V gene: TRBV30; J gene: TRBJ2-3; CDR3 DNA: TGTGCCTGGAGCGGGGGCTACACAGATACGCAGTATTTT; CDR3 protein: CAWSGGYTDTQYF
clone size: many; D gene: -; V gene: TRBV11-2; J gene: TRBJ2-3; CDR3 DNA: TGTGCCAGCAGCTTAAGGGGTACGCAGTATTTT; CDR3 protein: CASSLRGTQYF
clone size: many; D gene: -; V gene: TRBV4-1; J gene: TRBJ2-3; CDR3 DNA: TGCGCCAGCAGCCAAGATGCGGGAAGCACAGATACGCAGTATTTT; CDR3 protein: CASSQDAGSTDTQYF
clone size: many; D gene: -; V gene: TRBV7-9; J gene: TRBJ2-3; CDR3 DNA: TGTGCCAGCAGCTTTGGGGTGGGGAACACAGATACGCAGTATTTT; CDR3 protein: CASSFGVGNTDTQYF
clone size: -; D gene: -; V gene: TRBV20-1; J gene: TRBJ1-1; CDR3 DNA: TGCAGTGCTAGAGATTTCGGGGAGGAGAACACTGAAGCTTTCTTT; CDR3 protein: CSARDFGEENTEAFF
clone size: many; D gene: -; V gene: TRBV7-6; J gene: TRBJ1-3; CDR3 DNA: TGTGCCAGCAGCTTAGAGTCGAACGAGGCGACCTCTGGAAACACCATATATTTT; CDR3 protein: CASSLESNEATSGNTIYF
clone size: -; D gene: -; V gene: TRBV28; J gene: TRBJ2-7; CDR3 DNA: TGTGCCAGCACCGAAGGGTCTCGGTACGAGCAGTACTTC; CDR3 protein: CASTEGSRYEQYF
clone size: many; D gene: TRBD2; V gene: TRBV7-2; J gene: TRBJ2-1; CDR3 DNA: TGTGCCAGCAGCTTATTAGCGGGAGGTGGGAATGAGCAGTTCTTC; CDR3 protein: CASSLLAGGGNEQFF
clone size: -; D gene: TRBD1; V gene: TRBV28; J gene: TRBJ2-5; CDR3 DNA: TGTGCCAGCAGTCTAACGGGACAGGGGGGACGGGAGACCCAGTACTTC; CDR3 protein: CASSLTGQGGRETQYF
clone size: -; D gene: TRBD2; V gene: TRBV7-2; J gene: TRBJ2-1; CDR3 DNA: TGTGCCAGCAGCTCCCGACTAGCGGGAGGGGCAGGGTACAATGAGCAGTTCTTC; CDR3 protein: CASSSRLAGGAGYNEQFF
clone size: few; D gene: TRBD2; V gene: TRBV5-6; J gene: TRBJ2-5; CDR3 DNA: TGTGCCAGCAGCTCCCGGGGGGGTCTCCGTGGGGAGACCCAGTACTTC; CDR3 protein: CASSSRGGLRGETQYF
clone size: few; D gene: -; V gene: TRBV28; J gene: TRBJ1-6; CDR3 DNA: TGTGCCAGCAGTTATTCTGGGCCGGCGGTATCACCCCTCCACTTT; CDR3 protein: CASSYSGPAVSPLHF
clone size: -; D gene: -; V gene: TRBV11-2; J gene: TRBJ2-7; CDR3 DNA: TGTGCCAGCAGCTTGGACAGATTCGAGCAGTACTTC; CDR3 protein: CASSLDRFEQYF
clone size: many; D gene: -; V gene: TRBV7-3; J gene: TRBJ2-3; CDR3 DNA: TGTGCCAGCAGCTTAAACATCAGAGATACGCAGTATTTT; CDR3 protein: CASSLNIRDTQYF
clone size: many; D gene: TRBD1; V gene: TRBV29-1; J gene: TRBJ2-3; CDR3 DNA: TGCAGCGTTGGTCCACAGGGGGCAGATACGCAGTATTTT; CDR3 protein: CSVGPQGADTQYF
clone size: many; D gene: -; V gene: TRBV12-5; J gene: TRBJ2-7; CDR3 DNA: TGTGCTAGTGGAAACACAGCCTCGCCAGACTACGAGCAGTACTTC; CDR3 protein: CASGNTASPDYEQYF
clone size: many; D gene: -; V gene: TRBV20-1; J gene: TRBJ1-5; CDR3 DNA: TGCAGTGCTACTCACACCGATCAGCCCCAGCATTTT; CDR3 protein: CSATHTDQPQHF
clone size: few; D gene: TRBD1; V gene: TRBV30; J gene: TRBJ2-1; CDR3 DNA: TGTGCCTGGAGTGTACGCTTGGGACAGGGGAGGCATGAGCAGTTCTTC; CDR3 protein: CAWSVRLGQGRHEQFF
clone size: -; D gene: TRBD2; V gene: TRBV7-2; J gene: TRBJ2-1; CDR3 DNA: TGTGCCAGCAGCGACCGGACTAGCGGGAGGAGGAACGAGCAGTTCTTC; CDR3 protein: CASSDRTSGRRNEQFF
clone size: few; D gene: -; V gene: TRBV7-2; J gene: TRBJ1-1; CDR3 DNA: TGTGCCAGCAGCTTAATTAAGGGAGTCGGAACTGAAGCTTTCTTT; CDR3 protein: CASSLIKGVGTEAFF
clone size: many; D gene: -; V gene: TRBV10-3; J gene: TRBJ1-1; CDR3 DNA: TGTGCCATCAGTGAGCGGGAACTACAAGCTTTCTTT; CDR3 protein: CAISERELQAFF
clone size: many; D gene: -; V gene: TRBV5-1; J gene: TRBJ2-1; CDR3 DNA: TGCGCCAGCAGCTTGGAGCGGCTCCTAGACAATGAGCAGTTCTTC; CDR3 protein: CASSLERLLDNEQFF
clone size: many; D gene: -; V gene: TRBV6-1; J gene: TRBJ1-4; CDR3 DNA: TGTGCCAGCAGTGGCCGTCCAGGCGAGGAACTGTTTTTT; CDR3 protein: CASSGRPGEELFF
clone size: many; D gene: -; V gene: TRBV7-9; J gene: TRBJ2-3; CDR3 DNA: TGTGCCAGCAGCCCATTTATCGGGAAGGGCACAGATACGCAGTATTTT; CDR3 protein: CASSPFIGKGTDTQYF
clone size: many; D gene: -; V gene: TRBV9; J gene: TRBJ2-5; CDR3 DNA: TGTGCCAGCAGCGTAGAGAGCAGGGGGGACGAGACCCAGTACTTC; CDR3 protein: CASSVESRGDETQYF
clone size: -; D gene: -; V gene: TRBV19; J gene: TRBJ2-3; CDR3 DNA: TGTGCCAGTAACATGGGGCAGGGCACAGATACGCAGTATTTT; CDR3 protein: CASNMGQGTDTQYF
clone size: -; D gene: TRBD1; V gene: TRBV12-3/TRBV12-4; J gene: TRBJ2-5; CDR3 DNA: TGTGCCAGCAGTTCTACCGACAGGGGATGGGAGACCCAGTACTTC; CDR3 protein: CASSSTDRGWETQYF